This T cell receptor beta chain was documented in a study of control samples from healthy donors and cancer patients. Some clones are missing from TCRdb's copy, which holds only in-frame ones; the method was immunoSEQ multiplex PCR. The sample has 120,000 or so clones, about 90% seen once. The sequenced material came from blood. This sequence was found in a man aged 55 to 70 in good health.

CDR3 coding DNA: TGTGCCAGCAGCTTCGGAGGAGGGAGGGTAAATCAGCCCCAGCATTTT. Translating gives CASSFGGGRVNQPQHF. The V and J genes are TRBV11-2 and TRBJ1-5; D not resolved. Germline V gene data show CDR1 as SGHAT and CDR2 as FQNNGV. Trimming removed 3 bases at V and 4 bases at J, with 16 bases between. This CDR3 is 16 amino acids long.